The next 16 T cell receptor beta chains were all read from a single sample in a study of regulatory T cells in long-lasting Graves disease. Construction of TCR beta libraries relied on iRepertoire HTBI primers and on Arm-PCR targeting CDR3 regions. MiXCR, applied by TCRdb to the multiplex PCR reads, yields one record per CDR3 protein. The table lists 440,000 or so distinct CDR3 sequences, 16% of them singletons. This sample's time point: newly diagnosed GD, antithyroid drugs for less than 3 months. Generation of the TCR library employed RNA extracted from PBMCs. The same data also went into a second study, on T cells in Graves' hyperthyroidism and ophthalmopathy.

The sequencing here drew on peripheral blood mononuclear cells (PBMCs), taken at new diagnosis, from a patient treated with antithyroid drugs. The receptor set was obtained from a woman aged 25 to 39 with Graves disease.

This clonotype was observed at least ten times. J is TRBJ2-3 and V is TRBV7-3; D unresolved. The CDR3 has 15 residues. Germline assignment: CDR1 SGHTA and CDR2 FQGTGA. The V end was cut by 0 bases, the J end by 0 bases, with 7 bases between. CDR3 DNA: TGTGCCAGCAGCTTAACATTTTCGAGCACAGATACGCAGTATTTT. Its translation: CASSLTFSSTDTQYF.

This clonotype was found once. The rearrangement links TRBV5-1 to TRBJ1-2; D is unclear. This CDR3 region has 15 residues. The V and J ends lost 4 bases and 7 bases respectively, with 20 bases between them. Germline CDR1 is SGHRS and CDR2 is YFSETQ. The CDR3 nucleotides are TGCGCCAGCAGCCCGGACCGGATAGTTGTGGGTGGCTACACCTTC. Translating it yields CASSPDRIVVGGYTF. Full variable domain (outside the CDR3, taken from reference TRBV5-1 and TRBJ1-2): KAGVTQTPRYLIKTRGQQVTLSCSPISGHRSVSWYQQTPGQGLQFLFEYFSETQRNKGNFPGRFSGRQFSNSRSEMNVSTLELGDSALYLCASSPDRIVVGGYTFGSGTRLTVV.

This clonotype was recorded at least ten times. The CDR3 sequence: CASSLGGLTYNEQFF. The DNA for the CDR3 is TGTGCCAGCAGTTTGGGAGGGTTGACCTACAATGAGCAGTTCTTC. This chain joins TRBV27 and TRBJ2-1; the match to TRBD2 covers 7 bases. This CDR3 is 15 amino acids long. Germline CDR1 is MNHEY and CDR2 is SMNVEV (reference sequence). The junction had 4 bases not matched to a gene; V was cut back by 3 bases and J by 2 bases.

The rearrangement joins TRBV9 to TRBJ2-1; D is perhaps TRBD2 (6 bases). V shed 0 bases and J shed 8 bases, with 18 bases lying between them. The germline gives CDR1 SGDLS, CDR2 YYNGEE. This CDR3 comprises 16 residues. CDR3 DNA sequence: TGTGCCAGCAGCGTAGCTCTGGGCGGGATTATGGATGAGCAGTTCTTC. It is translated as CASSVALGGIMDEQFF.

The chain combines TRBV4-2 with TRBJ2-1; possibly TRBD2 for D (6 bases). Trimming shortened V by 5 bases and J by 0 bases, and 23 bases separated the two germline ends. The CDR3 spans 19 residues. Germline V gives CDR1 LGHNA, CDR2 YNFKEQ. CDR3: CASSYPEGAAGSSYNEQFF. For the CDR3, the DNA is TGTGCCAGCAGCTACCCGGAGGGTGCTGCTGGGAGCTCCTACAATGAGCAGTTCTTC.

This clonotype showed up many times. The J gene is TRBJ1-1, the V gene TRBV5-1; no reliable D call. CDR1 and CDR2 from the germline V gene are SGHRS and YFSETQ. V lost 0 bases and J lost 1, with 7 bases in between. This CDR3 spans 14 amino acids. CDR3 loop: CASSLASANTEAFF. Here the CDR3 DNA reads TGCGCCAGCAGCTTGGCCTCCGCGAACACTGAAGCTTTCTTT. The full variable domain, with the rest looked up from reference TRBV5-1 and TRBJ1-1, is KAGVTQTPRYLIKTRGQQVTLSCSPISGHRSVSWYQQTPGQGLQFLFEYFSETQRNKGNFPGRFSGRQFSNSRSEMNVSTLELGDSALYLCASSLASANTEAFFGQGTRLTVV.

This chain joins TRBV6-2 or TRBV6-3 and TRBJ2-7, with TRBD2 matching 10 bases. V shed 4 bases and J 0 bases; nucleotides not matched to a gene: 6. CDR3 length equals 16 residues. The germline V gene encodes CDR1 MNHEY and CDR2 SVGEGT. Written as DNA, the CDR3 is TGTGCCAGCAGTTTTCTAGCGGGAGTAAGCTCCTACGAGCAGTACTTC. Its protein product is CASSFLAGVSSYEQYF.

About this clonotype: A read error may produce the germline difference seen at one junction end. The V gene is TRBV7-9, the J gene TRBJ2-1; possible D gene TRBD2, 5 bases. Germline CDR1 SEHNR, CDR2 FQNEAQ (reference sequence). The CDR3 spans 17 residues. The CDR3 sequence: CASSLGGFSLSPNGQSF. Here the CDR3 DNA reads TGTGCCAGCAGCTTAGGAGGGTTCAGCCTGAGTCCTAATGGGCAGTCCTTC.

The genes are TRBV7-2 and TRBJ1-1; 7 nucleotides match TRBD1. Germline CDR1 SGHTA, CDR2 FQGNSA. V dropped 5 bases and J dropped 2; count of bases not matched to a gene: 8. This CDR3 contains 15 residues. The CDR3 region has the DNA TGTGCCAGCAGCCGTTACGGGACAGCCAACACTGAAGCTTTCTTT. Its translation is CASSRYGTANTEAFF.

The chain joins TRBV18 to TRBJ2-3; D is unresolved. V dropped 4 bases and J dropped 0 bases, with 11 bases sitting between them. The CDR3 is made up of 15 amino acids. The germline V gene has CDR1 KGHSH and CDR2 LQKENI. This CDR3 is CASSRNPSSTDTQYF. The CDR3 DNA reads TGTGCCAGCTCACGTAATCCCTCGAGCACAGATACGCAGTATTTT. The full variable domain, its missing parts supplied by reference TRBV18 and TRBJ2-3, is NAGVMQNPRHLVRRRGQEARLRCSPMKGHSHVYWYRQLPEEGLKFMVYLQKENIIDESGMPKERFSAEFPKEGPSILRIQQVVRGDSAAYFCASSRNPSSTDTQYFGPGTRLTVL.

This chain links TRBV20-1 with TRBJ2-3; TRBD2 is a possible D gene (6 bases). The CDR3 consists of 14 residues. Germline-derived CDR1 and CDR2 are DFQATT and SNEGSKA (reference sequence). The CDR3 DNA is TGCAGCCCTGATGGGTCTAGCGGCACAGATACGCAGTATTTT. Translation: CSPDGSSGTDTQYF.

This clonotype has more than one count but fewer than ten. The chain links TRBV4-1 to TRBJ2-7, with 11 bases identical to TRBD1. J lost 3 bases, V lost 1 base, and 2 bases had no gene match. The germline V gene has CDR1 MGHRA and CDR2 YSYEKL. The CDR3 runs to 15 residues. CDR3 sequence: CASSQAGTGGYEQYF. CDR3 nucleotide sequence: TGCGCCAGCAGCCAAGCCGGGACAGGGGGCTACGAGCAGTACTTC.

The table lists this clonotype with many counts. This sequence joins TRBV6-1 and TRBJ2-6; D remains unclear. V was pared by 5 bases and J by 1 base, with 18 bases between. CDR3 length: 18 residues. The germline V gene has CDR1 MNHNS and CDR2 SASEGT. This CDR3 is CASSPKPLSYSGANVLTF. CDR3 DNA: TGTGCCAGCAGTCCAAAGCCTCTAAGCTATTCTGGGGCCAACGTCCTGACTTTC.

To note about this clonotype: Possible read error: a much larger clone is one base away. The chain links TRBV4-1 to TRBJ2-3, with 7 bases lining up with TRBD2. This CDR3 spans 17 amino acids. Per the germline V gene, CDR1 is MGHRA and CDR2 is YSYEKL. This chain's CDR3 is CSSSQDSRLAGTDTQYF. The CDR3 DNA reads TGCTCCAGCAGCCAAGATAGTAGACTAGCCGGCACAGATACGCAGTATTTT.

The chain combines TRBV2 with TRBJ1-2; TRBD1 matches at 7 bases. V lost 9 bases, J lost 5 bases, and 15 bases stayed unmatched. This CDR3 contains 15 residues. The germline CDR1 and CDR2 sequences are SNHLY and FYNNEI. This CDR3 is CASTTNPTGFYGYTF. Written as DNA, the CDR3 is TGTGCCAGTACCACCAATCCGACAGGGTTTTATGGCTACACCTTC.

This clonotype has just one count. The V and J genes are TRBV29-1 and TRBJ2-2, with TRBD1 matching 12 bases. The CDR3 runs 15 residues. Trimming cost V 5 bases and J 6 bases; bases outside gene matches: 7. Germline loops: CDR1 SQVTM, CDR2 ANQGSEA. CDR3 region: CSVIGTGGVSGELFF. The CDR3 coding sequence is TGCAGCGTTATTGGGACAGGGGGCGTTTCCGGGGAGCTGTTTTTT.